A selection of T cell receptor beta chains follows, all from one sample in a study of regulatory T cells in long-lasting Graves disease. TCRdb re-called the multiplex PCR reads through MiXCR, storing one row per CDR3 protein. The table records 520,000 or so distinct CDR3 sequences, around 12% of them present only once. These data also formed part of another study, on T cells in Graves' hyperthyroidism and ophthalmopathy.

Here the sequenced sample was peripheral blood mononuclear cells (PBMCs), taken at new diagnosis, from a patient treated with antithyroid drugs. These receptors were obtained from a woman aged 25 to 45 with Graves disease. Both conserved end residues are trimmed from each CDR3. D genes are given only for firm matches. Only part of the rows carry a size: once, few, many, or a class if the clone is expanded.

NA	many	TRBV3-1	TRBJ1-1	ASSQGPTGEAF
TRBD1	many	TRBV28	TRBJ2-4	ASNPLAGGTGGNIQY
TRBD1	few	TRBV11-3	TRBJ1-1	ASSVGTGANTEAF
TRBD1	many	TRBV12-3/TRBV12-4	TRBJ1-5	ASSGTEDQPQH
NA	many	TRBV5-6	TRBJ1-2	ASSRVGIGYGYT
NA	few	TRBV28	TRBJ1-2	ASSLSTGGYT
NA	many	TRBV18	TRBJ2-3	ASSPIPFGRTDTQY
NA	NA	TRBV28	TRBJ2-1	ASSFQRPSKF
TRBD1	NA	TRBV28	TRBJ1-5	ASSPMDRGHSNQPQH
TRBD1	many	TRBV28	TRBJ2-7	ASSPPPGTGYEQY
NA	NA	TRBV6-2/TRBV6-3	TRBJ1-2	ASRQLYGYT
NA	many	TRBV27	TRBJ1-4	ASSLSRISEKLF
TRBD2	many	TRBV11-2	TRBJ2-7	ASRMGLETYEQY
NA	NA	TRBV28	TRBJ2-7	ASSLSPGPPQDEQY
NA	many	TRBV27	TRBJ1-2	ASSFSPTVRDGYT
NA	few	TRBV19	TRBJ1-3	ASSRRGRGESGNTIY
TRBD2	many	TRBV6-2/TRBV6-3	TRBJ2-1	ASSYHLSGAGGTNEQF
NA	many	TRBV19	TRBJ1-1	ASSIVENTEAF
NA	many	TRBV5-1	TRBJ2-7	ASSFPGDAYEQY